The sequence of this T cell receptor beta chain was determined in a study of blood T cell repertoires in COVID-19. About the research overall: In each case, the material was cDNA or gDNA derived from T cells, B-cell-depleted T cells, or PBMCs.

Some clones are missing from TCRdb's copy, which holds only in-frame ones; the method was immunoSEQ multiplex PCR. The sample lists under 150,000 clones; around four fifths were seen once. The germline CDR1 and CDR2 sequences are SEHNR and FQNEAQ (reference sequence). The CDR3 totals 13 residues. Trimming removed 0 bases at V and 5 bases at J, with 8 bases between. This rearrangement joins TRBV7-9 to TRBJ2-7; possibly TRBD2 for D (5 bases). Sequenced: peripheral blood. This receptor was taken from a man in his 70s with active or convalescent COVID-19. CDR3 region: CASSLAGNDEQYF. The DNA for the CDR3 is TGTGCCAGCAGCTTAGCCGGGAACGACGAGCAGTACTTC.